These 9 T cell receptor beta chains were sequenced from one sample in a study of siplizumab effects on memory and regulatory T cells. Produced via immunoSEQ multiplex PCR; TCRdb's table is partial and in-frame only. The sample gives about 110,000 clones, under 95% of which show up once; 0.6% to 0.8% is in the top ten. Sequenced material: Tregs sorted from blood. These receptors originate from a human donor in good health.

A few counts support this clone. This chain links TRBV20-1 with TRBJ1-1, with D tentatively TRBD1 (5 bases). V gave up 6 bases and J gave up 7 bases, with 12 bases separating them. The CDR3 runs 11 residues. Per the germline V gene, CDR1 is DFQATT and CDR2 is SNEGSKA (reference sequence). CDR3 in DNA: TGCAGTGCCAGCCCCAGGGATGAAGCTTTCTTT. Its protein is CSASPRDEAFF.

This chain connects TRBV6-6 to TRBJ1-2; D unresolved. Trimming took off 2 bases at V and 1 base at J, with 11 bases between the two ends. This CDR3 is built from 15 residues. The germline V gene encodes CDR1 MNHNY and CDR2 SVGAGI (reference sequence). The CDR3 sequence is CASSYGPGYNYGYTF. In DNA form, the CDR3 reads TGTGCCAGCAGTTACGGGCCAGGTTATAACTATGGCTACACCTTC.

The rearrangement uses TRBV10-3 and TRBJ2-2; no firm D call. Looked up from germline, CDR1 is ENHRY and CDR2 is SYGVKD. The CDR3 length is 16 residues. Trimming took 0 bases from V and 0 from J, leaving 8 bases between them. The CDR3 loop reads CAISESKPPNTGELFF. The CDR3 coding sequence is TGTGCCATCAGTGAGTCCAAGCCTCCGAACACCGGGGAGCTGTTTTTT.

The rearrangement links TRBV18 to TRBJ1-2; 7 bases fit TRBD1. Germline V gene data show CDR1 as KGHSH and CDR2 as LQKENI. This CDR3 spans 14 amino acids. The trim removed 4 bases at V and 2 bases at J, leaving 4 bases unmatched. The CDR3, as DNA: TGTGCCAGCTCACGAGGGGGCGGAAACTATGGCTACACCTTC. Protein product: CASSRGGGNYGYTF.

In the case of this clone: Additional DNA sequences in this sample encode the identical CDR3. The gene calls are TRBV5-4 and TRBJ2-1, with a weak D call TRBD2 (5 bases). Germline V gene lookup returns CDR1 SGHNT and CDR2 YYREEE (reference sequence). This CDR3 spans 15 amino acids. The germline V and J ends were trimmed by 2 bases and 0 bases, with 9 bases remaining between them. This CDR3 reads CASSFSRGSYNEQFF. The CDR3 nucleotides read TGTGCCAGCAGCTTCTCCCGGGGCTCCTACAATGAGCAGTTCTTC.

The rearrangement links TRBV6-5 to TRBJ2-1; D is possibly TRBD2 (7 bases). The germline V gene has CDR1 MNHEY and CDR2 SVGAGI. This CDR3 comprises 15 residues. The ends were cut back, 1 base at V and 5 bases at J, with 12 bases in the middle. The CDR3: CASSYLGGLNNEQFF. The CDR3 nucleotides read TGTGCCAGCAGTTACTTGGGGGGGCTAAACAATGAGCAGTTCTTC.

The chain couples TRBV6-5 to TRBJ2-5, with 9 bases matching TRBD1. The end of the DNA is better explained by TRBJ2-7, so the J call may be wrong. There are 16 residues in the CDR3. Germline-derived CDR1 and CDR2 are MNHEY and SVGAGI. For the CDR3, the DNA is TGTGCCAGCAGTTATTCGCCCCCGGGACAGGGTTACGAGCAGTACTTC. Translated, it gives CASSYSPPGQGYEQYF.

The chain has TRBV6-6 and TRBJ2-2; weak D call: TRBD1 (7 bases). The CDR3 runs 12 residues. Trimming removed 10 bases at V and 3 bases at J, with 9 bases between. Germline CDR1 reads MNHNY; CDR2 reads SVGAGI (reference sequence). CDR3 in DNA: TGTGCCACCAGGGGGGACACCGGGGAGCTGTTTTTT. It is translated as CATRGDTGELFF.

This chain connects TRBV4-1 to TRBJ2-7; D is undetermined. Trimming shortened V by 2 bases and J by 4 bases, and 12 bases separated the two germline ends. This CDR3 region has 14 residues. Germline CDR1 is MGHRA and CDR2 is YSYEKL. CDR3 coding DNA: TGCGCCAGCAGCCAATTAACGTTCGCTTACGAGCAGTACTTC. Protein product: CASSQLTFAYEQYF.